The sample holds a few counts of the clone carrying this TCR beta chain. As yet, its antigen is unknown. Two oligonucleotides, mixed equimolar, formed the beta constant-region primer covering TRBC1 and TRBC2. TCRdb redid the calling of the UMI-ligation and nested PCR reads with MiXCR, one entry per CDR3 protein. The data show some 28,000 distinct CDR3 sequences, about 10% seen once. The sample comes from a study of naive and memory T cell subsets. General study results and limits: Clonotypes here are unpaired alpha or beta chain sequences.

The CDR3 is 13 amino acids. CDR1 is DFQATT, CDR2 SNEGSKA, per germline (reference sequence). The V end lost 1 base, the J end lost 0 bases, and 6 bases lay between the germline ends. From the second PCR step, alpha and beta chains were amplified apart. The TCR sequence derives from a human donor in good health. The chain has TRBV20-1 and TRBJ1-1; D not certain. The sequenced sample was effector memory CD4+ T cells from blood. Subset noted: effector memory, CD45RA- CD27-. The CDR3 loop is CSARGEVNTEAFF. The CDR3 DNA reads TGCAGTGCTAGAGGGGAGGTGAACACTGAAGCTTTCTTT.